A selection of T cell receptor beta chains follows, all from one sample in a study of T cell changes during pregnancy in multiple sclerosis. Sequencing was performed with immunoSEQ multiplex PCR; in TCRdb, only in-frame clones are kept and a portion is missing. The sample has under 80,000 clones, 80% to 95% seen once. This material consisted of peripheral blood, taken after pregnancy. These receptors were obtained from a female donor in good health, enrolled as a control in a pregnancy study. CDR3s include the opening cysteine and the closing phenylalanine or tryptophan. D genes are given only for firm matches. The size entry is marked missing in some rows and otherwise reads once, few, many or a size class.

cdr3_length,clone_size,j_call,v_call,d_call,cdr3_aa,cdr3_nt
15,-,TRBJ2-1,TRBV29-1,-,CSADRPGSSYNEQFF,TGCAGCGCTGACCGACCCGGGAGCTCCTACAATGAGCAGTTCTTC
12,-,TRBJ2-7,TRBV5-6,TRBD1,CASSWDSYEQYF,TGTGCCAGCAGCTGGGACAGCTACGAGCAGTACTTC
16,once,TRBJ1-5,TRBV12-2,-,CASRFSKGGGCQPQHF,TGTGCAAGTCGCTTCAGTAAAGGGGGCGGGTGTCAGCCCCAGCATTTT
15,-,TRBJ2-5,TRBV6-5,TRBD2,CASSPLAGGKETQYF,TGTGCCAGCAGTCCCCTAGCGGGGGGAAAAGAGACCCAGTACTTC
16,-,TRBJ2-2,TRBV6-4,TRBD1,CASSPSGTANTGELFF,TGTGCCAGCAGTCCTAGTGGGACAGCAAACACCGGGGAGCTGTTTTTT
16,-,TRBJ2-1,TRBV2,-,CASTLPGATTQDEQFF,TGTGCCAGCACCTTACCAGGGGCAACCACGCAGGATGAGCAGTTCTTC
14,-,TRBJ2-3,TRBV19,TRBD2,CASSTSGGTDTQYF,TGTGCCAGTAGTACTAGCGGGGGCACAGATACGCAGTATTTT
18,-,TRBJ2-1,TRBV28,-,CASSPSAGGPSSYNEQFF,TGTGCCAGCAGTCCTTCGGCCGGGGGGCCAAGCTCCTACAATGAGCAGTTCTTC
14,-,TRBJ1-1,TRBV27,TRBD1,CASSPSQGVSEAFF,TGTGCCAGCAGTCCATCACAGGGGGTATCTGAAGCTTTCTTT
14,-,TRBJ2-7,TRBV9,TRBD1,CASSGAGTGYEQYF,TGTGCCAGCAGCGGCGCCGGGACAGGCTACGAGCAGTACTTC